Listed here are 26 T cell receptor beta chains from one sample, sequenced in a study of CD8 T cells in ankylosing spondylitis. TCRdb processed the 5' RACE reads anew with MiXCR; each CDR3 protein has one entry. The sample consists of 300,000 to 400,000 distinct CDR3 sequences, roughly 14% of them appearing once. Material: blood, either unsorted or a sorted T cell fraction (not recorded which). These receptors were taken from a male donor with ankylosing spondylitis or in good health (not recorded which).

This clonotype was picked up a small number of times. The V and J genes are TRBV30 and TRBJ1-1; no clear D gene. Trimming removed 4 bases at V and 4 bases at J, with 10 bases between. The CDR3 has 12 amino acids. The V gene's germline CDR1 is GTSNPN and CDR2 SVGIG (reference sequence). This CDR3 reads CAWTGFATEAFF. CDR3 in DNA: TGTGCCTGGACGGGATTTGCCACTGAAGCTTTCTTT.

The chain combines TRBV30 with TRBJ1-6; no reliable D call. Trimming removed 4 bases at V and 7 bases at J, with 14 bases between. The V gene's germline CDR1 is GTSNPN and CDR2 SVGIG (reference sequence). The CDR3 is 14 residues long. The chain's CDR3 is CAWNRARGNSPLHF. In DNA, the CDR3 is TGTGCCTGGAACCGGGCCCGAGGAAATTCACCCCTCCACTTT. Full variable domain (rest looked up from reference TRBV30 and TRBJ1-6): SQTIHQWPATLVQPVGSPLSLECTVEGTSNPNLYWYRQAAGRGLQLLFYSVGIGQISSEVPQNLSASRPQDRQFILSSKKLLLSDSGFYLCAWNRARGNSPLHFGNGTRLTVT.

The chain recombines TRBV7-9 with TRBJ2-7; no firm D call. The V and J ends lost 3 bases and 5 bases respectively, with 8 bases between them. CDR1 and CDR2 from the germline V gene are SEHNR and FQNEAQ (reference sequence). The CDR3 length is 12 residues. CDR3 loop: CASSFSINEQYF. CDR3 nucleotides: TGTGCCAGCAGCTTCTCCATCAACGAGCAGTACTTC.

The chain links TRBV29-1 to TRBJ2-5; no reliable D call. The ends were cut back, 4 bases at V and 5 bases at J, with 11 bases in the middle. The germline V gene encodes CDR1 SQVTM and CDR2 ANQGSEA. This CDR3 is 12 amino acids long. Here the CDR3 DNA reads TGCAGCGTTGTGGTAGTTGCTGAGACCCAGTACTTC. It codes for CSVVVVAETQYF.

The chain employs TRBV11-2 and TRBJ2-3; no definite D call. Germline CDR1 reads SGHAT; CDR2 reads FQNNGV. The CDR3 loop spans 15 amino acids. The V gene lost 2 bases and the J gene lost 1 base, with 10 bases spanning the gap. The CDR3 loop reads CASSLYESRTDTQYF. DNA for the CDR3: TGTGCCAGCAGCTTATACGAATCGCGCACAGATACGCAGTATTTT.

This clonotype was counted a few times. This chain joins TRBV27 and TRBJ2-5; 9 nucleotides align to TRBD1. Germline trimming cut 5 bases from V and 4 bases from J; bases unmatched to any gene: 5. The CDR3 consists of 14 residues. In germline, CDR1 is MNHEY, CDR2 SMNVEV (reference sequence). CDR3 amino acids: CASSVDRGIETQYF. CDR3 sequence (DNA): TGTGCCAGCAGTGTGGACAGGGGAATAGAGACCCAGTACTTC.

V usage is TRBV12-3 or TRBV12-4 and J usage is TRBJ2-3, with a weak D call TRBD1 (7 bases). This CDR3 has 15 residues. V lost 5 bases and J 0 bases, leaving 12 bases between the germline ends. For the CDR3, the DNA is TGTGCCAGCAGTCTGACAGGGACTAGCACAGATACGCAGTATTTT. Its protein is CASSLTGTSTDTQYF.

This clonotype was found a few times. The gene calls are TRBV2 and TRBJ1-2; weak D call: TRBD1 (5 bases). Trimming removed 2 bases from V and 6 bases from J, with 13 bases in between. Germline loops: CDR1 SNHLY, CDR2 FYNNEI. CDR3 size: 14 residues. CDR3 loop: CASSELTGGNGYTF. The DNA of the CDR3 is TGTGCCAGCAGTGAATTAACAGGCGGGAATGGCTACACCTTC.

This clonotype was recorded a few times. The chain joins TRBV20-1 to TRBJ1-6, with D perhaps TRBD1 (6 bases). Looked up from germline, CDR1 is DFQATT and CDR2 is SNEGSKA (reference sequence). Deletions cut 2 bases from V and 7 bases from J, with 18 bases between. This CDR3 spans 16 amino acids. The CDR3 region has the DNA TGCAGTGCTAGACCCCTGGGGGCGGGAAGGAATTCACCCCTCCACTTT. It yields the protein CSARPLGAGRNSPLHF.

V and J are TRBV12-3 or TRBV12-4 and TRBJ1-1, with D perhaps TRBD1 (6 bases). This CDR3 spans 16 amino acids. V dropped 5 bases and J dropped 1 base, with 17 bases sitting between them. CDR3: CASSPSQGWGNTEAFF. The DNA of the CDR3 is TGTGCCAGCAGTCCCTCACAGGGCTGGGGGAACACTGAAGCTTTCTTT.

The J gene is TRBJ2-1, the V gene TRBV12-3 or TRBV12-4; D remains unclear. This CDR3 region has 13 residues. Trimming took off 3 bases at V and 6 bases at J, with 9 bases between the two ends. DNA for the CDR3: TGTGCCAGCAGTTTTAAGAGGCTCAATGAGCAGTTCTTC. The encoded protein is CASSFKRLNEQFF.

V and J are TRBV10-3 and TRBJ2-3, with 13 bases lining up with TRBD2. CDR3 length equals 14 residues. J was trimmed by 6 bases and V by 4 bases; bases with no gene match: 1. Germline lookup yields CDR1 ENHRY and CDR2 SYGVKD. The CDR3 region is CAISVGLAGDTQYF. CDR3 in DNA: TGTGCCATCAGTGTGGGACTAGCGGGGGATACGCAGTATTTT.

The rearrangement links TRBV29-1 to TRBJ1-5; a weak D match, TRBD1 (5 bases). The ends were cut back, 6 bases at V and 7 bases at J, with 16 bases in the middle. This CDR3 spans 13 amino acids. The germline V gene has CDR1 SQVTM and CDR2 ANQGSEA. DNA of the CDR3: TGCAGCGTCGGACAAGGCTTGGGGCAGCCCCAGCATTTT. It encodes CSVGQGLGQPQHF.

The chain couples TRBV21-1 to TRBJ1-6; TRBD1, as called in the table, went unchecked against the DNA. TRBV21-1 is a pseudogene. The CDR3 has 9 residues. CDR3 sequence (DNA): TGTGCCACGGGGGTTCCCCTCCACTTT. This gives the protein CATGVPLHF.

In this sample, this clonotype turned up a few times. The chain employs TRBV20-1 and TRBJ1-5; TRBD1 aligns across 7 bases. Germline CDR1 reads DFQATT; CDR2 reads SNEGSKA (reference sequence). The V gene end was trimmed by 5 bases and the J gene end by 0 bases; junction bases not matched to a gene: 7. CDR3 length: 15 residues. This chain's CDR3 is CSACRQGYSNQPQHF. The CDR3 coding sequence is TGCAGTGCTTGCCGACAGGGCTATAGCAATCAGCCCCAGCATTTT.

The chain recombines TRBV27 with TRBJ1-1; no clear D. V was clipped by 4 bases and J by 6 bases, with 15 bases between them. Germline-derived CDR1 and CDR2 are MNHEY and SMNVEV (reference sequence). This CDR3 is 14 amino acids long. CDR3 bases: TGTGCCAGCAGTTCAACCCTTGGGATGGCTGAAGCTTTCTTT. This encodes CASSSTLGMAEAFF.

V is TRBV5-1 and J is TRBJ2-7; 12 bases align to TRBD2. This CDR3 is built from 13 residues. Per germline, CDR1 SGHRS and CDR2 YFSETQ. With V trimmed by 4 bases and J by 5 bases, 1 base remained unmatched. This CDR3 is CASSRTSGDEQYF. Here the CDR3 DNA reads TGCGCCAGCAGCCGGACTAGCGGGGACGAGCAGTACTTC.

This clonotype has just a few counts. V is TRBV10-1 and J is TRBJ1-1; TRBD1 matches 8 bases. The V segment lost 0 bases and the J segment 9 bases; nucleotides outside the gene matches: 3. This CDR3 comprises 13 residues. Looked up from germline, CDR1 is WNHNN and CDR2 is SYGVQD (reference sequence). CDR3 in DNA: TGCGCCAGCAGTGAGTCGAGGACAGGGCAAGCTTTCTTT. This codes for CASSESRTGQAFF.

This chain uses TRBV6-1 with TRBJ2-2, with D possibly being TRBD1 or TRBD2 (6 bases each). V dropped 6 bases and J dropped 5 bases, with 16 bases sitting between them. The CDR3 runs 15 residues. CDR1 and CDR2 from the germline V gene are MNHNS and SASEGT. DNA of the CDR3: TGTGCCAGCAGGTGGTGGGGGGCGCGGACCGGGGAGCTGTTTTTT. It yields the protein CASRWWGARTGELFF.

This chain uses TRBV10-1 with TRBJ1-4; no clear D gene. CDR3 length: 13 residues. V shed 4 bases and J shed 6 bases, with 9 bases lying between them. Germline values: CDR1 WNHNN, CDR2 SYGVQD (reference sequence). In nucleotides, the CDR3 is TGCGCCAGCAGTGGTGGGTTGGATGAAAAACTGTTTTTT. This codes for CASSGGLDEKLFF.

This clonotype was observed a handful of times. V gene TRBV20-1 combines with J gene TRBJ2-1; D is possibly TRBD1 or TRBD2 (5 bases each). Germline loops: CDR1 DFQATT, CDR2 SNEGSKA (reference sequence). The CDR3 has 14 residues. The germline V and J ends were trimmed by 5 bases and 9 bases, with 20 bases remaining between them. The CDR3 spells CSAARDGGWGEQFF. As DNA, the CDR3 is TGCAGTGCTGCCCGGGACGGAGGCTGGGGTGAGCAGTTCTTC.

V gene TRBV6-5 combines with J gene TRBJ1-1; TRBD1 aligns across 7 bases. Germline V lookup: CDR1 MNHEY, CDR2 SVGAGI. The V segment lost 2 bases and the J segment 8 bases; nucleotides outside the gene matches: 5. The CDR3 spans 13 residues. The CDR3 spells CASSYETGLEAFF. DNA for the CDR3: TGTGCCAGCAGTTACGAGACAGGGTTAGAAGCTTTCTTT.

J is TRBJ1-1 and V is TRBV11-2; D is ambiguous. The CDR3 covers 15 residues. The germline CDR1 and CDR2 sequences are SGHAT and FQNNGV. Trimming left V 0 bases short and J 1 base short, with 9 bases between. The CDR3 nucleotides read TGTGCCAGCAGCTTAGACCGGGTTGGGAACACTGAAGCTTTCTTT. Translating gives CASSLDRVGNTEAFF. Filled out from reference TRBV11-2 and TRBJ1-1, the complete variable domain reads EAGVAQSPRYKIIEKRQSVAFWCNPISGHATLYWYQQILGQGPKLLIQFQNNGVVDDSQLPKDRFSAERLKGVDSTLKIQPAKLEDSAVYLCASSLDRVGNTEAFFGQGTRLTVV.

V usage is TRBV5-1 and J usage is TRBJ2-1, with a possible D match to TRBD2 (5 bases). V lost 0 bases and J 0 bases, leaving 13 bases between the germline ends. Germline V gene data show CDR1 as SGHRS and CDR2 as YFSETQ. The CDR3 spans 17 residues. The CDR3 sequence is CASSLAGLADSYNEQFF. In nucleotides, the CDR3 is TGCGCCAGCAGCTTGGCCGGGCTAGCTGACTCCTACAATGAGCAGTTCTTC.

The table lists this clonotype with a few counts. This chain links TRBV5-1 with TRBJ2-2; TRBD1 aligns across 7 bases. CDR1 SGHRS and CDR2 YFSETQ come from the germline V gene. V gave up 5 bases and J gave up 1 base; unmatched junction bases: 5. CDR3 length: 15 amino acids. CDR3 nucleotide sequence: TGCGCCAGCAGGCCGGGACAGATGAACACCGGGGAGCTGTTTTTT. Encoded protein: CASRPGQMNTGELFF.

This clonotype was seen at least ten times. The J gene is TRBJ1-1, the V gene TRBV12-3 or TRBV12-4; 7 bases match TRBD1. Trimming at V came to 6 bases and at J to 4 bases, leaving 8 bases not matched to a gene. This CDR3 contains 14 residues. The CDR3: CASSPDRASTEAFF. The CDR3 DNA reads as TGTGCCAGCAGCCCAGACAGGGCCTCCACTGAAGCTTTCTTT.